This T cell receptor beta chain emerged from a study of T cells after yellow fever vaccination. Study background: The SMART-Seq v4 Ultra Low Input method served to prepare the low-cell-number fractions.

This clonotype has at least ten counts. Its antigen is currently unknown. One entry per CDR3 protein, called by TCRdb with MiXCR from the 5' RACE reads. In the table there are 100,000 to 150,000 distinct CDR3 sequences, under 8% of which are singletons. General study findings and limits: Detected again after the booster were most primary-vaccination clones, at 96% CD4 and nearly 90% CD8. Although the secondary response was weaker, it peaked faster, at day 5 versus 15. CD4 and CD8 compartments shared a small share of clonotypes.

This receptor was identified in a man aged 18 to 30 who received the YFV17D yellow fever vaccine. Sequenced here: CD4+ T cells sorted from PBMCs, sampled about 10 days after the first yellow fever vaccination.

For the CDR3, the DNA is TGTGCCAGCAGCCGGGACAGACTTATGTACCAAGAGACCCAGTACTTC. Residues: CASSRDRLMYQETQYF. The chain recombines TRBV7-2 with TRBJ2-5; TRBD1 matches 7 bases. V dropped 5 bases and J dropped 0; count of bases not matched to a gene: 9. This CDR3 spans 16 amino acids. CDR1 is SGHTA, CDR2 FQGNSA, per germline.